The present T cell receptor beta chain was sequenced within a study of shared clonotypes between healthy human individuals. Germline CDR1 and CDR2: SGHAT and FQNNGV. The CDR3 covers 15 residues. Deletions cut 5 bases from V and 0 bases from J, with 13 bases between. The input for sorted-subset replicate PCRs was around 0.2 ug DNA, approximately 30,000 T cell genomes. Measured with immunoSEQ multiplex PCR; TCRdb has only the in-frame clones, and not every one. The repertoire holds over 850,000 clones, with about 84% as singletons. A CD45RA+ naive subset and a CD45RA-negative memory subset were split from CD4+ cells. There are a few counts of this clone.

This clonotype was sampled from a man aged 18 to 29 in good health. Some clones in this sample may be carry-over from other donors' samples. The material sequenced was memory CD4+ T cells from PBMCs. The subset: CD45RA-negative fraction. This sequence joins TRBV11-2 and TRBJ2-5; D is unresolved. The CDR3 loop is CASSIRTANQETQYF. Written as DNA, the CDR3 is TGTGCCAGCAGCATCCGGACGGCAAACCAAGAGACCCAGTACTTC.